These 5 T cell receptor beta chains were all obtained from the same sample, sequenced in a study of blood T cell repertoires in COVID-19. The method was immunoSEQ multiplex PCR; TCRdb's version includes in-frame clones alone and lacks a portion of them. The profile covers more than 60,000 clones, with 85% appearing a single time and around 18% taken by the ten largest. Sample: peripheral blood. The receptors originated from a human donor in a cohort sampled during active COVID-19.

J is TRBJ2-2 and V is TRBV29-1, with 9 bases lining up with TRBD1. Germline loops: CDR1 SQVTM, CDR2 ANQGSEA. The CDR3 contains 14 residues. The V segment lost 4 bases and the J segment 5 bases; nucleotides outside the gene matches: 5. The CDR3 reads CSVGQGVDTGELFF. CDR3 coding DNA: TGCAGCGTTGGACAGGGGGTAGATACCGGGGAGCTGTTTTTT.

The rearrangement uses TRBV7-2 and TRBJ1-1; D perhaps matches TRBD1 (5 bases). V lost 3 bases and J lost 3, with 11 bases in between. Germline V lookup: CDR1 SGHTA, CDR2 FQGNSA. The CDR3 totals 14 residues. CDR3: CASSFRDSDTEAFF. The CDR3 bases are TGTGCCAGCAGCTTCCGGGACTCGGACACTGAAGCTTTCTTT.

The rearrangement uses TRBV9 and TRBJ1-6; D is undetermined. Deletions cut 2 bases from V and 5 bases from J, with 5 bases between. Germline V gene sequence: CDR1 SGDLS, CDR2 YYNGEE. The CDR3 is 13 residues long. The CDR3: CASSVRDNSPLHF. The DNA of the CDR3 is TGTGCCAGCAGCGTGAGGGATAATTCACCCCTCCACTTT.

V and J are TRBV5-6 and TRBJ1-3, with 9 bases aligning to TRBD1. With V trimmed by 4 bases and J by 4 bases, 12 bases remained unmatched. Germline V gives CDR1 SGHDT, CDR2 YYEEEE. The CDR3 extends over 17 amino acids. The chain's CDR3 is CASSPDRGSVGGNTIYF. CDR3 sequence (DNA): TGTGCCAGCAGCCCGGACAGGGGAAGTGTGGGAGGAAACACCATATATTTT.

CDR3 DNA sequence: TGTGCCAGCAGTTATAGATTAACTGTTCAGCGGGGGCACGGGGAGCTGTTTTTT. Its protein product is CASSYRLTVQRGHGELFF. This chain connects TRBV6-2 or TRBV6-3 to TRBJ2-2; 8 positions match TRBD2. The germline gives CDR1 MNHEY, CDR2 SVGEGT. With V trimmed by 3 bases and J by 7 bases, 16 bases remained unmatched. This CDR3 comprises 18 residues.